This is a list of T cell receptor beta chains from one sample in a study of radiation and T cells in renal cell carcinoma. TCRdb keeps only in-frame clones here, not all; method: immunoSEQ multiplex PCR. The repertoire includes over 60,000 clones, approximately 87% of them detected once, and around 2.5% sits in the top ten. The sequencing used blood, collected from a patient whose treatment included radiotherapy and nephrectomy. These receptor sequences come from a woman in her sixties with renal cell carcinoma. Both conserved end residues are part of each CDR3. A D gene is named only where the DNA matches it firmly. Size tells how often a clone was seen (once, few, many) or the class of an expanded clone, and some rows leave it out.

d_gene: NA
abundance: once
v_gene: TRBV2
j_gene: TRBJ2-1
CDR3aa: CASRGVALNEQFF
CDR3nt: TGTGCCAGCAGGGGGGTCGCGCTGAATGAGCAGTTCTTC

d_gene: TRBD2
abundance: NA
v_gene: TRBV27
j_gene: TRBJ2-7
CDR3aa: CASSFSGTSGPEQYF
CDR3nt: TGTGCCAGCAGTTTCTCCGGGACTAGCGGCCCCGAGCAGTACTTC

d_gene: NA
abundance: NA
v_gene: TRBV6-4
j_gene: TRBJ1-5
CDR3aa: CASSESFVSGIQPQHF
CDR3nt: TGTGCCAGCAGTGAGTCATTCGTATCGGGGATTCAGCCCCAGCATTTT

d_gene: NA
abundance: NA
v_gene: TRBV10-2
j_gene: TRBJ1-2
CDR3aa: CASSESGGREGSGYTF
CDR3nt: TGCGCCAGCAGTGAGTCGGGGGGCAGGGAAGGTTCTGGCTACACCTTC

d_gene: NA
abundance: NA
v_gene: TRBV11-2
j_gene: TRBJ1-6
CDR3aa: CASSLDIYNSPLHF
CDR3nt: TGTGCCAGCAGCTTAGATATCTATAATTCACCCCTCCACTTT

d_gene: NA
abundance: NA
v_gene: TRBV6-5
j_gene: TRBJ2-6
CDR3aa: CASSYGKGPGANVLTF
CDR3nt: TGTGCCAGCAGTTACGGGAAAGGGCCTGGGGCCAACGTCCTGACTTTC

d_gene: TRBD1
abundance: few
v_gene: TRBV27
j_gene: TRBJ1-4
CDR3aa: CASSRDRPNEKLFF
CDR3nt: TGTGCCAGCAGTAGGGACAGACCTAATGAAAAACTGTTTTTT

d_gene: NA
abundance: NA
v_gene: TRBV2
j_gene: TRBJ1-1
CDR3aa: CASRRAGTGSLAEAFF
CDR3nt: TGTGCCAGCAGACGCGCCGGAACAGGGTCTCTCGCTGAAGCTTTCTTT

d_gene: TRBD2
abundance: NA
v_gene: TRBV5-4
j_gene: TRBJ2-3
CDR3aa: CASSYPSGGAGNTQYF
CDR3nt: TGTGCCAGCAGCTACCCCTCCGGGGGGGCCGGGAATACGCAGTATTTT

d_gene: NA
abundance: NA
v_gene: TRBV7-3
j_gene: TRBJ1-1
CDR3aa: CASSSTGLSNTEAFF
CDR3nt: TGTGCCAGCTCCTCTACGGGACTTTCGAACACTGAAGCTTTCTTT

d_gene: TRBD2
abundance: NA
v_gene: TRBV10-3
j_gene: TRBJ2-1
CDR3aa: CAISEPGLAGVVEQFF
CDR3nt: TGTGCCATCAGTGAGCCAGGACTAGCGGGAGTGGTTGAGCAGTTCTTC

d_gene: NA
abundance: NA
v_gene: TRBV6-6
j_gene: TRBJ1-5
CDR3aa: CASSSGTGNQPQHF
CDR3nt: TGTGCCAGCAGTTCGGGTACGGGGAATCAGCCCCAGCATTTT

d_gene: NA
abundance: NA
v_gene: TRBV15
j_gene: TRBJ2-7
CDR3aa: CATSRKGYEQYF
CDR3nt: TGTGCCACCAGCAGAAAGGGCTACGAGCAGTACTTC

d_gene: NA
abundance: NA
v_gene: TRBV12-5
j_gene: TRBJ1-1
CDR3aa: CASAILGNTEAFF
CDR3nt: TGTGCTAGTGCTATCCTAGGGAACACTGAAGCTTTCTTT

d_gene: NA
abundance: NA
v_gene: TRBV6-5
j_gene: TRBJ1-5
CDR3aa: CASSSWVSNQPQHF
CDR3nt: TGTGCCAGCAGTTCCTGGGTTAGCAATCAGCCCCAGCATTTT

d_gene: TRBD1
abundance: NA
v_gene: TRBV19
j_gene: TRBJ2-7
CDR3aa: CASTPRTGGSYEQYF
CDR3nt: TGTGCCAGTACCCCTAGGACAGGGGGCTCCTACGAGCAGTACTTC

d_gene: NA
abundance: NA
v_gene: TRBV7-2
j_gene: TRBJ1-2
CDR3aa: CASSPGFPGYTF
CDR3nt: TGTGCCAGCAGCCCCGGGTTCCCGGGCTACACCTTC

d_gene: NA
abundance: once
v_gene: TRBV28
j_gene: TRBJ1-2
CDR3aa: CASSLPQGVHGYTF
CDR3nt: TGTGCCAGCAGTTTGCCCCAGGGTGTCCATGGCTACACCTTC

d_gene: NA
abundance: NA
v_gene: TRBV11-2
j_gene: TRBJ1-5
CDR3aa: CASSLGGGQPQHF
CDR3nt: TGTGCCAGCAGCTTAGGAGGGGGTCAGCCCCAGCATTTT

d_gene: NA
abundance: NA
v_gene: TRBV21-1
j_gene: TRBJ2-5
CDR3aa: CVSGEQETQYF
CDR3nt: TGTGTGTCAGGGGAGCAAGAGACCCAGTACTTC

d_gene: NA
abundance: NA
v_gene: TRBV5-1
j_gene: TRBJ1-1
CDR3aa: CASSGDTEAFF
CDR3nt: TGCGCCAGCAGTGGGGACACTGAAGCTTTCTTT

d_gene: NA
abundance: NA
v_gene: TRBV15
j_gene: TRBJ1-5
CDR3aa: CATSGYGPRGNQPQHF
CDR3nt: TGTGCCACCAGCGGGTACGGGCCAAGGGGCAATCAGCCCCAGCATTTT

d_gene: TRBD2
abundance: NA
v_gene: TRBV5-1
j_gene: TRBJ2-7
CDR3aa: CASSNLPSSGGFSEQYF
CDR3nt: TGCGCCAGCAGCAATCTACCTTCTAGCGGGGGGTTCAGCGAGCAGTACTTC

d_gene: TRBD2
abundance: NA
v_gene: TRBV28
j_gene: TRBJ2-3
CDR3aa: CASGGTIDTQYF
CDR3nt: TGTGCCAGCGGCGGGACTATCGATACGCAGTATTTT

d_gene: TRBD1
abundance: NA
v_gene: TRBV2
j_gene: TRBJ1-4
CDR3aa: CASGTGREKLFF
CDR3nt: TGTGCCAGTGGGACAGGGCGTGAAAAACTGTTTTTT

d_gene: NA
abundance: NA
v_gene: TRBV7-3
j_gene: TRBJ2-2
CDR3aa: CASSPPLAGELFF
CDR3nt: TGTGCCAGCAGCCCGCCCCTTGCCGGGGAGCTGTTTTTT

d_gene: NA
abundance: few
v_gene: TRBV7-2
j_gene: TRBJ1-1
CDR3aa: CASSSFQGVGSTEAFF
CDR3nt: TGTGCCAGCAGCTCCTTCCAGGGTGTCGGGAGCACTGAAGCTTTCTTT

d_gene: TRBD1
abundance: NA
v_gene: TRBV5-1
j_gene: TRBJ1-2
CDR3aa: CASRLEQGANYGYTF
CDR3nt: TGCGCCAGCAGACTCGAGCAGGGGGCGAACTATGGCTACACCTTC

d_gene: NA
abundance: few
v_gene: TRBV9
j_gene: TRBJ2-6
CDR3aa: CASSLIGGTGANVLTF
CDR3nt: TGTGCCAGCAGCCTCATAGGGGGAACTGGGGCCAACGTCCTGACTTTC

d_gene: TRBD1
abundance: once
v_gene: TRBV6-5
j_gene: TRBJ2-7
CDR3aa: CASSQDRGGTYEQYF
CDR3nt: TGTGCCAGCAGCCAGGACAGGGGCGGAACTTACGAGCAGTACTTC

d_gene: TRBD2
abundance: once
v_gene: TRBV7-2
j_gene: TRBJ2-6
CDR3aa: CASSLRAGGYSGANVLTF
CDR3nt: TGTGCCAGCAGCTTAAGGGCGGGAGGGTACTCTGGGGCCAACGTCCTGACTTTC

d_gene: NA
abundance: NA
v_gene: TRBV2
j_gene: TRBJ2-5
CDR3aa: CASSEALDTQETQYF
CDR3nt: TGTGCCAGCAGTGAAGCGCTAGACACCCAAGAGACCCAGTACTTC

d_gene: NA
abundance: NA
v_gene: TRBV4-3
j_gene: TRBJ2-2
CDR3aa: CASSLAATGELFF
CDR3nt: TGCGCCAGCAGCCTGGCAGCGACCGGGGAGCTGTTTTTT

d_gene: NA
abundance: few
v_gene: TRBV5-1
j_gene: TRBJ1-2
CDR3aa: CASSLGPPGRTTNYGYTF
CDR3nt: TGCGCCAGCAGCTTGGGTCCCCCTGGACGGACAACTAACTATGGCTACACCTTC

d_gene: NA
abundance: few
v_gene: TRBV18
j_gene: TRBJ1-6
CDR3aa: CASGDGVNSPLHF
CDR3nt: TGTGCCAGCGGTGACGGAGTTAATTCACCCCTCCACTTT

d_gene: NA
abundance: NA
v_gene: TRBV9
j_gene: TRBJ2-7
CDR3aa: CASSVAGSSSYEQYF
CDR3nt: TGTGCCAGCAGCGTAGCGGGGTCTAGCTCCTACGAGCAGTACTTC

d_gene: NA
abundance: NA
v_gene: TRBV28
j_gene: TRBJ2-7
CDR3aa: CASSFISRRYEQYF
CDR3nt: TGTGCCAGCAGTTTTATATCGAGGCGCTACGAGCAGTACTTC

d_gene: NA
abundance: NA
v_gene: TRBV28
j_gene: TRBJ2-7
CDR3aa: CASSLKISGRDEQYF
CDR3nt: TGTGCCAGCAGTTTAAAGATCAGCGGGCGGGACGAGCAGTACTTC

d_gene: NA
abundance: NA
v_gene: TRBV7-8
j_gene: TRBJ1-1
CDR3aa: CASSYTRGTNTEAFF
CDR3nt: TGTGCCAGCAGCTACACCAGGGGAACGAACACTGAAGCTTTCTTT

d_gene: NA
abundance: NA
v_gene: TRBV5-5
j_gene: TRBJ1-5
CDR3aa: CASSSGTVNQPQHF
CDR3nt: TGTGCCAGCAGCTCAGGTACGGTCAATCAGCCCCAGCATTTT

d_gene: TRBD1
abundance: NA
v_gene: TRBV27
j_gene: TRBJ1-4
CDR3aa: CASSSGTGVLRAATNEKLFF
CDR3nt: TGTGCCAGCAGTTCAGGGACAGGGGTGTTGAGGGCTGCAACTAATGAAAAACTGTTTTTT

d_gene: NA
abundance: few
v_gene: TRBV7-6
j_gene: TRBJ1-1
CDR3aa: CASSLMGNTEAFF
CDR3nt: TGTGCCAGCAGCTTAATGGGGAACACTGAAGCTTTCTTT

d_gene: TRBD1
abundance: once
v_gene: TRBV5-1
j_gene: TRBJ1-4
CDR3aa: CASSSWTGTNEKLFF
CDR3nt: TGCGCCAGCAGCTCTTGGACAGGGACTAATGAAAAACTGTTTTTT

d_gene: NA
abundance: NA
v_gene: TRBV6-5
j_gene: TRBJ1-6
CDR3aa: CASNSQLFSPLHF
CDR3nt: TGTGCCTCTAATAGCCAATTATTTTCACCCCTCCACTTT

d_gene: NA
abundance: once
v_gene: TRBV7-8
j_gene: TRBJ1-1
CDR3aa: CASSPQRSRHEAFF
CDR3nt: TGTGCCAGCAGTCCCCAGAGAAGCCGTCATGAAGCTTTCTTT

d_gene: TRBD2
abundance: NA
v_gene: TRBV2
j_gene: TRBJ2-7
CDR3aa: CASSFGTSGGVQYF
CDR3nt: TGTGCCAGCAGTTTCGGGACTAGCGGGGGAGTGCAGTACTTC